The entry below gives a single T cell receptor (beta chain) sequence along with its context. Its antigen is as yet unknown. A read error is possible here, since a much larger clone lies one base away. The library was built from 400 ng RNA with molecular barcoded adaptors for alpha/delta and beta/gamma chains. One entry per CDR3 protein results from TCRdb running MiXCR on the reads. The data contain about 86,000 distinct CDR3 sequences, over 9% of them singletons. These data are taken from a study of read filtering for tumor transcriptome and immune sequencing. For the study at large: Transcriptome libraries were built from DNase-treated RNA. Overall study results and limits: RNA-seq captured clonotypes less deeply and reliably than IR-seq. Dropping single-read clonotypes raised IR-seq and RNA-seq shared-clonotype correlation. This fraction held mixed bone marrow immune cells after CD138-negative sorting.

This CDR3 spans 13 amino acids. Per the germline V gene, CDR1 is SGHNT and CDR2 is YENEEA. The gene calls are TRBV11-3 and TRBJ2-1; TRBD1 matches 9 bases. Input material: a population of CD138-negative cells sorted from bone marrow. This TCR came from a donor at least 40 years old with multiple myeloma. The CDR3 spells CASSRDRENGQFF. The DNA for the CDR3 is TGTGCCAGCAGCCGGGACAGGGAGAATGGGCAGTTCTTC. The entire variable domain, with the rest obtained from reference TRBV11-3 and TRBJ2-1, is as follows: EAGVVQSPRYKIIEKKQPVAFWCNPISGHNTLYWYLQNLGQGPELLIRYENEEAVDDSQLPKDRFSAERLKGVDSTLKIQPAELGDSAVYLCASSRDRENGQFFGPGTRLTVL.